The rows below give T cell receptor beta chains drawn from one sample of a study of cytomegalovirus exposure and HLA in healthy donors. Assay: immunoSEQ multiplex PCR; the TCRdb copy retains only in-frame clones and omits some. Of 110,000 or so clones in the sample, 82% were seen once. The source material was PBMCs. All receptors derive from a young woman in good health and CMV-seronegative. Both conserved end residues are part of each CDR3. A D gene is named only where the DNA matches it firmly. Expanded clones are given a class, and other clones once, few, many or no size at all.

D,J,V,size,CDR3,DNA
TRBD1,TRBJ1-2,TRBV4-1,.,CASSQATQGSYGYTF,TGCGCCAGCAGCCAAGCAACACAGGGGTCCTATGGCTACACCTTC
.,TRBJ1-1,TRBV7-2,.,CASSLATGAFF,TGTGCCAGCAGCTTAGCGACTGGAGCTTTCTTT
TRBD1,TRBJ1-4,TRBV28,.,CAGGQGNEKLFF,TGTGCCGGGGGACAGGGGAATGAAAAACTGTTTTTT
.,TRBJ1-4,TRBV4-1,few,CASSQEGSPATNEKLFF,TGCGCCAGCAGCCAAGAGGGCAGTCCCGCAACTAATGAAAAACTGTTTTTT
.,TRBJ1-5,TRBV19,.,CASSGQITQPQHF,TGTGCCAGTAGTGGTCAGATCACTCAGCCCCAGCATTTT
TRBD2,TRBJ2-2,TRBV19,.,CASSPSGRANTGELFF,TGTGCCAGTAGTCCTAGCGGGAGGGCCAACACCGGGGAGCTGTTTTTT
TRBD1,TRBJ1-5,TRBV5-4,.,CASSLGTGDQPQHF,TGTGCCAGCAGCTTGGGGACAGGTGATCAGCCCCAGCATTTT
TRBD2,TRBJ2-1,TRBV27,.,CATLSGRAYNEQFF,TGTGCCACCTTAAGCGGGAGGGCCTACAATGAGCAGTTCTTC
.,TRBJ1-1,TRBV29-1,.,CSVAQGEAFF,TGCAGCGTTGCACAGGGTGAAGCTTTCTTT
.,TRBJ2-1,TRBV19,.,CASSIRRGNEQFF,TGTGCCAGTAGTATCCGAAGGGGTAATGAGCAGTTCTTC
.,TRBJ2-7,TRBV7-9,.,CASSLGPGEQYF,TGTGCCAGCAGCTTAGGTCCGGGGGAGCAGTACTTC
.,TRBJ2-2,TRBV7-8,.,CASSGRDLGELFF,TGTGCCAGCAGCGGCAGGGATCTGGGGGAGCTGTTTTTT
.,TRBJ2-7,TRBV2,.,CASSEAGGEQYF,TGTGCCAGCAGTGAAGCGGGGGGTGAGCAGTACTTC
TRBD1,TRBJ1-3,TRBV5-4,once,CASSLNRGEGNTIYF,TGTGCCAGCAGCTTGAACAGGGGCGAAGGAAACACCATATATTTT
.,TRBJ2-1,TRBV5-6,.,CASSLPPTGYNEQFF,TGTGCCAGCAGCTTACCCCCGACAGGCTACAATGAGCAGTTCTTC
TRBD1,TRBJ2-2,TRBV7-9,.,CQVRGTANTGELFF,TGTCAAGTAAGGGGGACAGCGAACACCGGGGAGCTGTTTTTT
.,TRBJ1-2,TRBV7-9,.,CASSPPRQAPGGYGYTF,TGTGCCAGCAGCCCCCCCCGACAGGCCCCGGGTGGCTATGGCTACACCTTC
TRBD1,TRBJ2-2,TRBV6-5,.,CASRLGQTNTGELFF,TGTGCCAGCAGATTGGGACAGACAAACACCGGGGAGCTGTTTTTT
TRBD1,TRBJ2-3,TRBV19,.,CASSIYGTGSTDTQYF,TGTGCCAGTAGTATATACGGGACAGGGAGCACAGATACGCAGTATTTT
.,TRBJ1-4,TRBV6-6,.,CASSGGQRPNEKLFF,TGTGCCAGCAGTGGTGGACAGAGGCCGAATGAAAAACTGTTTTTT
TRBD1,TRBJ1-1,TRBV5-1,.,CASSGAGTEDSTNTEAFF,TGCGCCAGCAGCGGGGCCGGGACAGAAGACAGTACGAACACTGAAGCTTTCTTT
TRBD1,TRBJ2-6,TRBV29-1,.,CSTGTGPSGANVLTF,TGCAGCACGGGGACAGGGCCCTCTGGGGCCAACGTCCTGACTTTC
TRBD1,TRBJ1-4,TRBV11-3,.,CASSPGGTNEKLFF,TGTGCCAGCAGCCCAGGGGGAACTAATGAAAAACTGTTTTTT
.,TRBJ1-1,TRBV7-2,.,CASSFQGTVNTEAFF,TGTGCCAGCAGCTTCCAGGGGACGGTTAACACTGAAGCTTTCTTT
.,TRBJ1-1,TRBV7-9,few,CASSLGQGEAFF,TGTGCCAGCAGCTTAGGGCAGGGTGAAGCTTTCTTT
.,TRBJ1-4,TRBV18,.,CASSPPTGDFEKLFF,TGTGCCAGCTCACCACCGACCGGGGATTTTGAAAAACTGTTTTTT
TRBD1,TRBJ1-2,TRBV15,.,CATSRDKGQGRFYGYTF,TGTGCCACCAGCAGAGATAAGGGACAGGGCAGGTTCTATGGCTACACCTTC
.,TRBJ1-2,TRBV7-6,.,CASSFQGNGYTF,TGTGCCAGCAGCTTTCAGGGGAATGGCTACACCTTC
.,TRBJ2-5,TRBV7-2,.,CASSLSMAGLAETQYF,TGTGCCAGCAGCTTATCGATGGCAGGACTGGCAGAGACCCAGTACTTC
.,TRBJ1-1,TRBV6-5,few,CASSFWGGEAFF,TGTGCCAGCAGTTTTTGGGGGGGAGAAGCTTTCTTT
.,TRBJ2-1,TRBV7-9,.,CASTEREQFF,TGTGCCAGCACCGAGAGAGAGCAGTTCTTC
TRBD2,TRBJ2-5,TRBV4-1,.,CASSPTSGNMYQETQYF,TGCGCCAGCAGCCCTACTAGCGGGAATATGTACCAAGAGACCCAGTACTTC
TRBD2,TRBJ2-3,TRBV5-1,.,CASNRGGTDTQYF,TGCGCCAGCAACCGGGGGGGCACAGATACGCAGTATTTT
TRBD1,TRBJ1-5,TRBV7-8,.,CASSLLGQGLGQPQHF,TGTGCCAGCAGCTTATTAGGACAGGGTTTAGGTCAGCCCCAGCATTTT
.,TRBJ1-6,TRBV11-3,.,CASSFGGPYNSPLHF,TGTGCCAGCAGCTTCGGAGGGCCCTATAATTCACCCCTCCACTTT
.,TRBJ1-4,TRBV7-9,once,CASSLGRGNEKLFF,TGTGCCAGCAGCCTTGGGAGGGGTAATGAAAAACTGTTTTTT